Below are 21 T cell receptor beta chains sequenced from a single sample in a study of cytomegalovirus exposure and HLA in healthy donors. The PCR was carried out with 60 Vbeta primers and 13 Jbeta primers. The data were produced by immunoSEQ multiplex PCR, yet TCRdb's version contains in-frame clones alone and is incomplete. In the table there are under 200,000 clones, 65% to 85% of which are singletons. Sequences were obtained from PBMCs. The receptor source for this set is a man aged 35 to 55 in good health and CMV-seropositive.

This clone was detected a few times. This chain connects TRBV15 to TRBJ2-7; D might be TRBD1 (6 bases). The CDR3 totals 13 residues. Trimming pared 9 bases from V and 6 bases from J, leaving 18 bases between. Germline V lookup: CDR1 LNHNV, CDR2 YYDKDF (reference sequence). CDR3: CATGRDINGEQYF. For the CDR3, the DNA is TGTGCCACGGGAAGGGACATCAACGGCGAGCAGTACTTC.

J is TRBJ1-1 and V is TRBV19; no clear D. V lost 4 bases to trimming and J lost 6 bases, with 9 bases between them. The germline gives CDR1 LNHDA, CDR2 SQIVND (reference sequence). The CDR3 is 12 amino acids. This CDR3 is CASSTILAEAFF. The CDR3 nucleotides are TGTGCCAGTAGTACTATTCTGGCTGAAGCTTTCTTT.

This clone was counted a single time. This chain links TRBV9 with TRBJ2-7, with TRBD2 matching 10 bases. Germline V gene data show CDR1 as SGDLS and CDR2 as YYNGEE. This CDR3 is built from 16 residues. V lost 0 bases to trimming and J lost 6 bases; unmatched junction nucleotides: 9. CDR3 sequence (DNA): TGTGCCAGCAGCGTAGGCCTAGCGGGAGACCCCAGCGAGCAGTACTTC. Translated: CASSVGLAGDPSEQYF.

The CDR3 sequence: CASSLGGPGAQETQYF. CDR3 DNA: TGCGCCAGCAGCTTGGGGGGCCCAGGGGCTCAAGAGACCCAGTACTTC. The chain couples TRBV5-1 to TRBJ2-5, with a possible D match to TRBD1 (6 bases). The CDR3 spans 16 residues. Germline V CDR1 and CDR2: SGHRS, YFSETQ. V lost 0 bases, J lost 2 bases, and 14 bases lay in between.

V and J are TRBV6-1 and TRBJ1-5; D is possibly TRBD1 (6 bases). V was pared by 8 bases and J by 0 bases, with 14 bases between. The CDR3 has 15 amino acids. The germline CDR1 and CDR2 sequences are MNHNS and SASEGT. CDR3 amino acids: CASRLGAYSNQPQHF. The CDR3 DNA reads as TGTGCCAGCCGGCTGGGGGCCTATAGCAATCAGCCCCAGCATTTT.

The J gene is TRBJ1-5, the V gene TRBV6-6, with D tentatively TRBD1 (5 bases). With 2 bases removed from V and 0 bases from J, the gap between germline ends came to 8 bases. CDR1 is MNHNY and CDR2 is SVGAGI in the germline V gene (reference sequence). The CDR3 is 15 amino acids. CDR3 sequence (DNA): TGTGCCAGCAGTTACCGGGGGAATAGCAATCAGCCCCAGCATTTT. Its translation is CASSYRGNSNQPQHF.

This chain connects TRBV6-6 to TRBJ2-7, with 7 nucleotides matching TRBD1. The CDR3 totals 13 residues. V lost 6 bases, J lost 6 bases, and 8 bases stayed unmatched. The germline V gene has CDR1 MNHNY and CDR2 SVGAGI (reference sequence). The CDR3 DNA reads TGTGCCAGCAGGCCGACAGGGCGCATCGAGCAGTACTTC. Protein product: CASRPTGRIEQYF.

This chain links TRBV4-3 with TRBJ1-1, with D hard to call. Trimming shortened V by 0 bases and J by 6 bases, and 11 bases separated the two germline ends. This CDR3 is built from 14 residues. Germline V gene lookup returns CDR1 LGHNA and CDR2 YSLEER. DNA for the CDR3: TGCGCCAGCAGCCAAGATTCGAGAGCCGCTGAAGCTTTCTTT. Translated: CASSQDSRAAEAFF.

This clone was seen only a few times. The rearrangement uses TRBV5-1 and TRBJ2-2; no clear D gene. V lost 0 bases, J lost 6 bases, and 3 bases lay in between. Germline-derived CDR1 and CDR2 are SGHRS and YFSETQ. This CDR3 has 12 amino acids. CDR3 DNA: TGCGCCAGCAGCTTGGCTCCCGGGGAGCTGTTTTTT. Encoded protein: CASSLAPGELFF.

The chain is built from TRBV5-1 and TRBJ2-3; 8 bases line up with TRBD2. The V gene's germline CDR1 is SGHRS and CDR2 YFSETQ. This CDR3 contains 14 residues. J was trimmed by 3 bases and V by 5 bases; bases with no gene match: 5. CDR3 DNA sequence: TGCGCCAGCAGACGTGAGCGGGAGACAGATACGCAGTATTTT. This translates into CASRRERETDTQYF.

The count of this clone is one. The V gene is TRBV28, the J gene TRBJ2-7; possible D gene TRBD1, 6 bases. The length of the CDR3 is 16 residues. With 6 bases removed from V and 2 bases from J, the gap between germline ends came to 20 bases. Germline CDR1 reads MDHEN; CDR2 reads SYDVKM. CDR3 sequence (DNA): TGTGCCAGCAGGGACAGTATTATTCTAAGAACCTACGAGCAGTACTTC. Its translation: CASRDSIILRTYEQYF.

CDR3 sequence: CASSLNLSRYNEQFF. The CDR3, as DNA: TGTGCCAGCAGCTTAAATCTTTCCAGATACAATGAGCAGTTCTTC. V usage is TRBV7-9 and J usage is TRBJ2-1, with D uncertain. The CDR3 totals 15 residues. Per germline, CDR1 SEHNR and CDR2 FQNEAQ (reference sequence). V was shortened by 2 bases and J by 4 bases, with 12 bases between the two germline ends. Filled out from reference TRBV7-9 and TRBJ2-1, the complete variable domain reads DTGVSQNPRHKITKRGQNVTFRCDPISEHNRLYWYRQTLGQGPEFLTYFQNEAQLEKSRLLSDRFSAERPKGSFSTLEIQRTEQGDSAMYLCASSLNLSRYNEQFFGPGTRLTVL.

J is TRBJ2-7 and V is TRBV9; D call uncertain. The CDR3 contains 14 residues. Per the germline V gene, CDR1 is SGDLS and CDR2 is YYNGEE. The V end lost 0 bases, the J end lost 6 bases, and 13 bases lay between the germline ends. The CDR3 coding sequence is TGTGCCAGCAGCGTAGGGAGTGGGTTTAGCGAGCAGTACTTC. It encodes CASSVGSGFSEQYF.

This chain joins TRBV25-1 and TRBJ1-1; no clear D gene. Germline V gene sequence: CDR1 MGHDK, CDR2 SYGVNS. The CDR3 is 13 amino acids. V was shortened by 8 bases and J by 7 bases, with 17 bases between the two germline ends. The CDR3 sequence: CASRTGGPDEAFF. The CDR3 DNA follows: TGTGCCAGCCGGACGGGAGGGCCAGATGAAGCTTTCTTT.

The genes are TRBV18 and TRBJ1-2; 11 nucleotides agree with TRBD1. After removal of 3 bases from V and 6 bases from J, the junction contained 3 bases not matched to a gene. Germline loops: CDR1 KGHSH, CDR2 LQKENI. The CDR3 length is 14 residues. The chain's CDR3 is CASSPGQGANGYTF. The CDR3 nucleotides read TGTGCCAGCTCACCCGGACAGGGGGCGAATGGCTACACCTTC.

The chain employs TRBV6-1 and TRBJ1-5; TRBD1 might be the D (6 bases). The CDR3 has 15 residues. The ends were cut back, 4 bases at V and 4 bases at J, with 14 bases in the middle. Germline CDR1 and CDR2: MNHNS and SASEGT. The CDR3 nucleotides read TGTGCCAGCAGTGTTACAGGGTTTGGAAATCAGCCCCAGCATTTT. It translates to CASSVTGFGNQPQHF.

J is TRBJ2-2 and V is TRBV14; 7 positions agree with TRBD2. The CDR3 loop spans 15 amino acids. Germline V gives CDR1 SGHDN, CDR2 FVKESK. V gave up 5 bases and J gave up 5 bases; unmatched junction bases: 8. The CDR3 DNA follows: TGTGCCAGCAGCGCAGTTCAAGCGGGAACCGGGGAGCTGTTTTTT. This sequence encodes CASSAVQAGTGELFF.

The CDR3 DNA reads TGTGCCACCAGCAGAGGGCGGGAGGCGGCGACGTACGAGCAGTACTTC. Protein: CATSRGREAATYEQYF. V gene TRBV15 combines with J gene TRBJ2-7; the match to TRBD2 covers 8 bases. Germline values: CDR1 LNHNV, CDR2 YYDKDF (reference sequence). CDR3 length equals 16 residues. Trimming took 1 base from V and 4 from J; bases not matched to a gene: 9.

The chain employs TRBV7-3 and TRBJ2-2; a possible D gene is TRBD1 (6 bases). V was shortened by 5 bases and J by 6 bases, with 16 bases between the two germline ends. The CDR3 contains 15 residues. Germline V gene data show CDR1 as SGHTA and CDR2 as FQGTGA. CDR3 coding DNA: TGTGCCAGCAGCCCGGACAGTCTTCGGTCCGGGGAGCTGTTTTTT. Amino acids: CASSPDSLRSGELFF. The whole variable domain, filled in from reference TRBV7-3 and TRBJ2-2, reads GAGVSQTPSNKVTEKGKYVELRCDPISGHTALYWYRQSLGQGPEFLIYFQGTGAADDSGLPNDRFFAVRPEGSVSTLKIQRTERGDSAVYLCASSPDSLRSGELFFGEGSRLTVL.

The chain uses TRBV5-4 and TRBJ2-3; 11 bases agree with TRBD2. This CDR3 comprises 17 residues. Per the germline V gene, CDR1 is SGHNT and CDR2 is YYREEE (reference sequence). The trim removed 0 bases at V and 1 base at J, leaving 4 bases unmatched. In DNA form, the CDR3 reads TGTGCCAGCAGCTTGGGAGGGACTAGCGGAGGCACAGATACGCAGTATTTT. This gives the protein CASSLGGTSGGTDTQYF. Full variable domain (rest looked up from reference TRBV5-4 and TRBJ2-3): ETGVTQSPTHLIKTRGQQVTLRCSSQSGHNTVSWYQQALGQGPQFIFQYYREEENGRGNFPPRFSGLQFPNYSSELNVNALELDDSALYLCASSLGGTSGGTDTQYFGPGTRLTVL.

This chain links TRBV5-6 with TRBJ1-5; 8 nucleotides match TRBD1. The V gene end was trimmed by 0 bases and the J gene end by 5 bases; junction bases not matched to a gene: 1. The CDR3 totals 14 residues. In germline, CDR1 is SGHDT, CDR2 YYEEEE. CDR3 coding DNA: TGTGCCAGCAGCTTGGGGACAGGGTATCAGCCCCAGCATTTT. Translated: CASSLGTGYQPQHF.